Described below is a single TCR beta chain sequence and its context. Its antigen remains unidentified. With 6 bases removed from V and 1 base from J, the gap between germline ends came to 13 bases. Germline V lookup: CDR1 SGHNT, CDR2 YYREEE (reference sequence). This CDR3 is built from 14 residues. As originally analysed: ImmunoSEQ only sent back junction sequences with no quality scores, so filtering was done differently. Sequenced by immunoSEQ multiplex PCR; TCRdb stores in-frame clones only, minus some. That table furnishes V, J and clone size, whereas the DNA furnished D and trimming. This sample carries around 1.1 million clones, 70% to 80% of them seen once, and the ten largest clones take around 0.61%. The sample originates from a study of shared clonotypes between healthy human individuals. Study-wide points: Naive CD4 clonotypes overlapped across a few donors at 4.5% to 5.5%.

The TCR sequence derives from a man younger than 35 in good health. Some clones in this sample may be carry-over from other donors' samples. This chain joins TRBV5-4 and TRBJ2-5; perhaps TRBD2 as D (6 bases). The sequencing input was memory CD4+ T cells from PBMCs. Sample subset: CD45RA-negative fraction. The CDR3 reads CASTWRGLQETQYF. The CDR3 region has the DNA TGTGCCAGCACCTGGCGGGGCCTCCAAGAGACCCAGTACTTC.